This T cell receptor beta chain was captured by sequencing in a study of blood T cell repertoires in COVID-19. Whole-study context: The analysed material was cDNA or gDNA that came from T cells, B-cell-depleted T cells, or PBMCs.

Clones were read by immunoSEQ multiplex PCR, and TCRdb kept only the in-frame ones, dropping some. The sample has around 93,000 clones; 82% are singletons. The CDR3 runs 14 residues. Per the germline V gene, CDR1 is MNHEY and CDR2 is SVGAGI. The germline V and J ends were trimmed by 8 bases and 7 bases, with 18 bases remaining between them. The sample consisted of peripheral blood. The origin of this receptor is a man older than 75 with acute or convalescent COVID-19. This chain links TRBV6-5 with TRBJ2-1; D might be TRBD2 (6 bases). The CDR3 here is CASRQGRRDNEQFF. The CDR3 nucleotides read TGTGCCAGCCGTCAGGGTCGGCGGGATAATGAGCAGTTCTTC.